Presented here are 19 T cell receptor beta chains from one specimen sequenced in a study of shared clonotypes between healthy human individuals. Repertoires were generated with immunoSEQ multiplex PCR, while TCRdb's copy carries only in-frame clones and drops some. The table lists 2 million to 2.5 million clones, more than 85% of them singletons. The material sequenced was naive CD4+ T cells from PBMCs. Regarding subset: CD45RA+ positively selected. The source is a man younger than 30 in good health. Some clones in this sample may be carry-over from other donors' samples.

In this sample, this clone turned up a few times. Other nucleotide sequences from this sample produce the same CDR3. The J gene is TRBJ1-1, the V gene TRBV7-9; unclear D gene. The CDR3 has 13 amino acids. Germline V gives CDR1 SEHNR, CDR2 FQNEAQ (reference sequence). The V gene lost 3 bases and the J gene lost 1 base, with 6 bases spanning the gap. The CDR3, as DNA: TGTGCCAGCAGCTTCGGTTCGAACACTGAAGCTTTCTTT. This translates into CASSFGSNTEAFF.

The rearrangement uses TRBV5-1 and TRBJ2-5; maybe TRBD1 (5 bases). CDR3 length: 15 amino acids. V was clipped by 0 bases and J by 3 bases, with 12 bases between them. Germline V gene sequence: CDR1 SGHRS, CDR2 YFSETQ. The CDR3 DNA follows: TGCGCCAGCAGCTTGGCTCTCTCCAGGGAAGAGACCCAGTACTTC. It is translated as CASSLALSREETQYF. Variable domain in full (rest from reference TRBV5-1 and TRBJ2-5): KAGVTQTPRYLIKTRGQQVTLSCSPISGHRSVSWYQQTPGQGLQFLFEYFSETQRNKGNFPGRFSGRQFSNSRSEMNVSTLELGDSALYLCASSLALSREETQYFGPGTRLLVL.

This clone showed up just a few times. The V call is TRBV19, the J call TRBJ2-1; 8 bases fit TRBD1. Germline V gene data show CDR1 as LNHDA and CDR2 as SQIVND (reference sequence). The V gene end was trimmed by 3 bases and the J gene end by 7 bases; junction bases not matched to a gene: 8. The CDR3 contains 15 residues. CDR3 DNA: TGTGCCAGTAGTATGAATGGACAGGGACGTAATGAGCAGTTCTTC. Translated, it gives CASSMNGQGRNEQFF.

The V and J genes are TRBV7-2 and TRBJ2-5, with TRBD2 matching over 13 bases. Germline CDR1 is SGHTA and CDR2 is FQGNSA. The CDR3 contains 17 residues. Unmatched junction bases numbered 7, after V lost 1 base and J lost 5 bases. The CDR3 DNA reads TGTGCCAGCAGCTTAGGGACTAGCGGGAGTGTCGGGGAGACCCAGTACTTC. It codes for CASSLGTSGSVGETQYF.

This clone was observed once. The sample holds other DNA sequences that translate to the same CDR3. DNA of the CDR3: TGTGCCAGCAGCTTAGAGGGCGGACCCTATGGCTACACCTTC. It encodes CASSLEGGPYGYTF. V gene TRBV7-9 combines with J gene TRBJ1-2; D is unclear. The V end lost 1 base, the J end lost 4 bases, and 10 bases lay between the germline ends. The CDR3 totals 14 residues. CDR1 is SEHNR, CDR2 FQNEAQ, per germline (reference sequence).

V gene TRBV6-5 combines with J gene TRBJ1-4, with D maybe TRBD1 (6 bases). In germline, CDR1 is MNHEY, CDR2 SVGAGI. Trimming cost V 7 bases and J 3 bases, with 12 bases left between them. The length of the CDR3 is 14 residues. CDR3 DNA: TGTGCCAGCACTATAAACAGGGCTAATGAAAAACTGTTTTTT. This translates into CASTINRANEKLFF.

This chain connects TRBV6-6 to TRBJ2-3; D perhaps matches TRBD2 (6 bases). The V and J ends lost 4 bases and 2 bases respectively, with 10 bases between them. CDR1 is MNHNY, CDR2 SVGAGI, per germline (reference sequence). The CDR3 contains 14 residues. The CDR3 DNA follows: TGTGCCAGCAGTTTTAGCGGACCCACAGATACGCAGTATTTT. Encoded protein: CASSFSGPTDTQYF.

The chain employs TRBV6-5 and TRBJ2-5; 11 positions match TRBD2. CDR1 MNHEY and CDR2 SVGAGI come from the germline V gene. The CDR3 has 14 amino acids. Losses at the gene ends were 7 bases for V and 4 bases for J; bases not matched to a gene: 5. CDR3 nucleotide sequence: TGTGCCAGCAATCGTGGACTAGCGGGAGAGACCCAGTACTTC. Its translation: CASNRGLAGETQYF.

This clone showed up just once. The genes are TRBV7-9 and TRBJ1-2; 7 bases align to TRBD1. Germline V CDR1 and CDR2: SEHNR, FQNEAQ (reference sequence). The CDR3 is 17 amino acids. V shed 5 bases, J shed 2 bases, and the junction held 14 bases outside the gene matches. CDR3 coding DNA: TGTGCCAGCAGCCTCCTACTGCCCGGACAGGCAAACTATGGCTACACCTTC. This gives the protein CASSLLLPGQANYGYTF.

The gene calls are TRBV5-4 and TRBJ1-1; D might be TRBD1 (5 bases). In germline, CDR1 is SGHNT, CDR2 YYREEE (reference sequence). Between the trimmed V and J ends, which lost 2 bases and 1 base, there was a span of 12 bases. This CDR3 is 15 amino acids long. The CDR3 protein is CASSLFGTPNTEAFF. CDR3 in DNA: TGTGCCAGCAGCTTATTCGGGACGCCGAACACTGAAGCTTTCTTT.

The chain has TRBV7-2 and TRBJ2-7, with 7 positions matching TRBD2. The trim removed 5 bases at V and 6 bases at J, leaving 10 bases unmatched. This CDR3 has 14 residues. Germline CDR1 reads SGHTA; CDR2 reads FQGNSA. In DNA, the CDR3 is TGTGCCAGCAGCCGAAACTCCGGGGGGTTCGAGCAGTACTTC. Its translation is CASSRNSGGFEQYF. The variable domain in full, completed from reference TRBV7-2 and TRBJ2-7, reads GAGVSQSPSNKVTEKGKDVELRCDPISGHTALYWYRQSLGQGLEFLIYFQGNSAPDKSGLPSDRFSAERTGGSVSTLTIQRTQQEDSAVYLCASSRNSGGFEQYFGPGTRLTVT.

This sequence joins TRBV11-3 and TRBJ2-7; the match to TRBD2 covers 7 bases. CDR3 length equals 13 residues. Germline CDR1 SGHNT, CDR2 YENEEA. The V and J ends lost 1 base and 5 bases, in that order; junction bases with no gene match: 2. In DNA form, the CDR3 reads TGTGCCAGCAGCTTAGGGACTAGAGACGAGCAGTACTTC. It yields the protein CASSLGTRDEQYF. Drawing the rest from reference TRBV11-3 and TRBJ2-7, the complete variable domain is EAGVVQSPRYKIIEKKQPVAFWCNPISGHNTLYWYLQNLGQGPELLIRYENEEAVDDSQLPKDRFSAERLKGVDSTLKIQPAELGDSAVYLCASSLGTRDEQYFGPGTRLTVT.

This clone is a singleton in its sample. The chain links TRBV10-1 to TRBJ2-7; 10 nucleotides align to TRBD2. Germline V CDR1 and CDR2: WNHNN, SYGVQD (reference sequence). The CDR3 is made up of 16 amino acids. J lost 0 bases, V lost 2 bases, and 4 bases had no gene match. Written as DNA, the CDR3 is TGCGCCAGCAGTGAGGGACTAGCGGAAAGCTCCTACGAGCAGTACTTC. Protein product: CASSEGLAESSYEQYF.

V gene TRBV20-1 combines with J gene TRBJ2-3, with 9 bases fitting TRBD2. The germline V gene encodes CDR1 DFQATT and CDR2 SNEGSKA (reference sequence). V gave up 7 bases and J gave up 9 bases; unmatched junction bases: 5. The CDR3 spans 11 residues. The CDR3 DNA sequence: TGCAGTGTTGCGGGAGGGGACACGCAGTATTTT. This encodes CSVAGGDTQYF.

The chain couples TRBV10-3 to TRBJ2-1; D remains unclear. Germline assignment: CDR1 ENHRY and CDR2 SYGVKD. V was shortened by 9 bases and J by 5 bases, with 17 bases between the two germline ends. This CDR3 comprises 14 residues. The CDR3 loop reads CAIAPYGQNNEQFF. Here the CDR3 DNA reads TGTGCCATAGCACCATACGGCCAGAACAATGAGCAGTTCTTC.

The chain joins TRBV5-4 to TRBJ2-2; the match to TRBD2 covers 12 bases. V dropped 5 bases and J dropped 5; count of bases not matched to a gene: 7. The CDR3 loop spans 16 amino acids. The germline V gene has CDR1 SGHNT and CDR2 YYREEE (reference sequence). CDR3 bases: TGTGCCAGCAGGACCCTCGGGACTAGCGGGACCGGGGAGCTGTTTTTT. As protein: CASRTLGTSGTGELFF.

This clone was observed once. This sequence joins TRBV11-3 and TRBJ2-7; the D gene is possibly TRBD1 (6 bases). V shed 5 bases and J shed 6 bases, with 11 bases lying between them. Germline V gene sequence: CDR1 SGHNT, CDR2 YENEEA. This CDR3 spans 12 amino acids. DNA of the CDR3: TGTGCCAGCAGCGAGGGGGTGGGCGAGCAGTACTTC. This sequence encodes CASSEGVGEQYF. Together with reference TRBV11-3 and TRBJ2-7, the CDR3 gives the full variable domain: EAGVVQSPRYKIIEKKQPVAFWCNPISGHNTLYWYLQNLGQGPELLIRYENEEAVDDSQLPKDRFSAERLKGVDSTLKIQPAELGDSAVYLCASSEGVGEQYFGPGTRLTVT.

V gene TRBV27 combines with J gene TRBJ2-3, with D perhaps assigned TRBD1 or TRBD2 (6 bases each). V was clipped by 7 bases and J by 2 bases, with 31 bases between them. CDR1 is MNHEY, CDR2 SMNVEV, per germline (reference sequence). This CDR3 has 20 residues. CDR3 sequence: CASIPLRGPSSPSHTDTQYF. As DNA, the CDR3 is TGTGCCAGCATCCCTCTTCGGGGGCCCTCCTCCCCCAGCCACACAGATACGCAGTATTTT.

The gene calls are TRBV7-2 and TRBJ1-5; a possible D gene is TRBD1 (6 bases). Germline V gives CDR1 SGHTA, CDR2 FQGNSA. Trimming cost V 2 bases and J 9 bases, with 11 bases left between them. The CDR3 loop spans 13 amino acids. DNA of the CDR3: TGTGCCAGCAGCTTATGGGGGCCAGGGCCCCAGCATTTT. It yields the protein CASSLWGPGPQHF.